This TCR beta chain was profiled in a study of neurological immune-mediated disorders. General study results and limits: Phylogenetic grouping assigned the repertoires of 18 of 34 multiple sclerosis patients to a single related-CDR3 cluster, representing a possible signature.

This clonotype was recorded many times. The antigen remains undetermined. For the unsorted libraries, 2 million PBMCs stored at -80 C served as input. The team produced cDNA through 5'RACE using 10-nucleotide random UMIs. TCRdb reprocessed the 5' RACE reads via MiXCR and lists one record per CDR3 protein. In the table there are under 70,000 distinct CDR3 sequences, under 4.5% of which are singletons. V was clipped by 5 bases and J by 5 bases; unmatched bases: 8. CDR1 and CDR2 from the germline V gene are SGHRS and YFSETQ. CDR3 length equals 15 residues. The chain recombines TRBV5-1 with TRBJ1-4, with 8 bases identical to TRBD1. Sequenced sample: PBMCs. The sequence derives from a woman in her twenties or thirties with multiple sclerosis. Here the CDR3 DNA reads TGCGCCAGCAGTTTCCTCGGGACAGGAAATGAAAAACTGTTTTTT. Its translation: CASSFLGTGNEKLFF. Supplemented by reference TRBV5-1 and TRBJ1-4, the full variable domain reads KAGVTQTPRYLIKTRGQQVTLSCSPISGHRSVSWYQQTPGQGLQFLFEYFSETQRNKGNFPGRFSGRQFSNSRSEMNVSTLELGDSALYLCASSFLGTGNEKLFFGSGTQLSVL.